This entry lists 19 T cell receptor beta chains sequenced from one sample in a study of blood T cell repertoires in COVID-19. Repertoires were generated with immunoSEQ multiplex PCR, while TCRdb's copy carries only in-frame clones and drops some. The sample consists of about 110,000 clones, roughly four fifths of them appearing once. The sample taken for sequencing was peripheral blood. The source is a man aged 65 to 79 with acute or convalescent COVID-19.

Only a few counts were recorded for this clone. V and J are TRBV28 and TRBJ2-7; tentatively, D is TRBD2 (7 bases). The CDR3 is made up of 14 amino acids. The V gene lost 4 bases and the J gene lost 7 bases, with 17 bases spanning the gap. Germline values: CDR1 MDHEN, CDR2 SYDVKM. CDR3 sequence reads: CASSSRGGPREQYF. In DNA, the CDR3 is TGTGCCAGCAGTTCGAGGGGGGGCCCCCGTGAGCAGTACTTC.

This clone was found once. The chain uses TRBV19 and TRBJ2-2; 14 nucleotides line up with TRBD2. The CDR3 is made up of 18 amino acids. Germline CDR1 is LNHDA and CDR2 is SQIVND (reference sequence). V lost 6 bases and J lost 5; bases outside the gene matches: 11. The CDR3 here is CASSTLAGTSGRTGELFF. DNA of the CDR3: TGTGCCAGTAGCACCTTAGCCGGGACTAGCGGGAGAACCGGGGAGCTGTTTTTT.

The chain has TRBV28 and TRBJ1-1, with 7 bases aligning to TRBD1. Trimming cost V 6 bases and J 6 bases; bases outside gene matches: 7. The CDR3 covers 13 residues. Germline CDR1 MDHEN, CDR2 SYDVKM. CDR3 region: CASSNRGRSEAFF. CDR3 nucleotide sequence: TGTGCCAGCAGCAACAGGGGAAGGTCTGAAGCTTTCTTT.

J is TRBJ2-5 and V is TRBV28; TRBD1 agrees at 9 bases. The CDR3 consists of 15 residues. The junction had 9 bases not matched to a gene; V was cut back by 6 bases and J by 4 bases. CDR1 and CDR2 from the germline V gene are MDHEN and SYDVKM. In DNA, the CDR3 is TGTGCCAGCAGCCCACAGGGGGCGTCGGGAGAGACCCAGTACTTC. This translates into CASSPQGASGETQYF.

This clone was detected only a few times. This chain joins TRBV28 and TRBJ2-2; D may be TRBD2 (7 bases). The germline gives CDR1 MDHEN, CDR2 SYDVKM. This CDR3 has 14 residues. V was pared by 8 bases and J by 3 bases, with 13 bases between. The DNA of the CDR3 is TGTGCCAGCGCCACGGGGGGCCACACCGGGGAGCTGTTTTTT. Its translation: CASATGGHTGELFF.

The chain has TRBV27 and TRBJ2-1; D might be TRBD1 (5 bases). This CDR3 has 14 amino acids. Germline values: CDR1 MNHEY, CDR2 SMNVEV (reference sequence). Deletions cut 6 bases from V and 3 bases from J, with 12 bases between. In DNA form, the CDR3 reads TGTGCCAGCAGAACAGGAGCCTACTACAATGAGCAGTTCTTC. Protein product: CASRTGAYYNEQFF.

The V gene is TRBV4-1, the J gene TRBJ1-1; 7 bases are a match to TRBD1. The V and J ends lost 3 bases and 5 bases, in that order; junction bases with no gene match: 12. The CDR3 runs to 16 residues. CDR1 is MGHRA, CDR2 YSYEKL, per germline. Here the CDR3 reads CASSHRDSSVQTEAFF. CDR3 coding DNA: TGCGCCAGCAGCCATAGGGACAGCTCTGTCCAGACTGAAGCTTTCTTT.

V is TRBV7-8 and J is TRBJ1-1, with D maybe TRBD1 (5 bases). CDR1 is SGHVS and CDR2 is FQNEAQ in the germline V gene. The CDR3 runs to 14 residues. Trimming shortened V by 2 bases and J by 0 bases, and 7 bases separated the two germline ends. The CDR3 coding sequence is TGTGCCAGCAGCTTAACAGGCTTGAACACTGAAGCTTTCTTT. Translation: CASSLTGLNTEAFF.

This sequence joins TRBV2 and TRBJ2-7, with TRBD1 matching 7 bases. CDR1 is SNHLY and CDR2 is FYNNEI in the germline V gene. V lost 6 bases, J lost 6 bases, and 8 bases stayed unmatched. The CDR3 has 13 residues. CDR3 sequence reads: CASRPTGTAEQYF. The CDR3 DNA reads TGTGCCAGCAGACCTACCGGGACAGCCGAGCAGTACTTC.

This chain joins TRBV19 and TRBJ1-1, with D hard to call. With 3 bases removed from V and 1 base from J, the gap between germline ends came to 6 bases. This CDR3 comprises 13 residues. CDR1 LNHDA and CDR2 SQIVND come from the germline V gene (reference sequence). The CDR3 DNA is TGTGCCAGTAGTATTACCGGGAACACTGAAGCTTTCTTT. Its translation: CASSITGNTEAFF. Variable domain in full (rest from reference TRBV19 and TRBJ1-1): DGGITQSPKYLFRKEGQNVTLSCEQNLNHDAMYWYRQDPGQGLRLIYYSQIVNDFQKGDIAEGYSVSREKKESFPLTVTSAQKNPTAFYLCASSITGNTEAFFGQGTRLTVV.

This clone was picked up a small number of times. The chain employs TRBV6-4 and TRBJ1-3, with 9 bases aligning to TRBD1. The junction had 14 bases not matched to a gene; V was cut back by 5 bases and J by 0 bases. The CDR3 is 19 amino acids. Germline lookup yields CDR1 MRHNA and CDR2 SNTAGT. CDR3 nucleotide sequence: TGTGCCAGCAGTAGGGGACAGGGCACTAGAATACCCTCTGGAAACACCATATATTTT. Amino acid sequence: CASSRGQGTRIPSGNTIYF.

The V call is TRBV5-1, the J call TRBJ2-2, with 12 bases lining up with TRBD2. CDR3 length: 17 residues. CDR1 and CDR2 from the germline V gene are SGHRS and YFSETQ. After removal of 0 bases from V and 4 bases from J, the junction contained 4 bases not matched to a gene. The CDR3 loop reads CASSLVASGGATGELFF. The CDR3 DNA follows: TGCGCCAGCAGCTTGGTCGCTAGCGGGGGGGCCACCGGGGAGCTGTTTTTT.

This chain links TRBV19 with TRBJ2-7, with D possibly being TRBD1 (7 bases). Germline V gives CDR1 LNHDA, CDR2 SQIVND (reference sequence). There are 15 residues in the CDR3. V gave up 5 bases and J gave up 2 bases, with 16 bases separating them. CDR3 DNA sequence: TGTGCCAGTAGTTCAGCCAGGGGGGCTACCTACGAGCAGTACTTC. It encodes CASSSARGATYEQYF.

V and J are TRBV29-1 and TRBJ2-7; tentatively, D is TRBD2 (6 bases). Between the trimmed V and J ends, which lost 6 bases and 6 bases, there was a span of 12 bases. CDR1 and CDR2 (germline): SQVTM, ANQGSEA. CDR3 length equals 11 residues. The CDR3 nucleotides are TGCAGCGTATGGCGGGGCGGCGAGCAGTACTTC. Its protein product is CSVWRGGEQYF.

This rearrangement joins TRBV6-5 to TRBJ1-4; D is possibly TRBD1 (6 bases). CDR1 is MNHEY and CDR2 is SVGAGI in the germline V gene. This CDR3 spans 15 amino acids. V was trimmed by 5 bases and J by 3 bases, leaving 13 bases between them. This CDR3 reads CASSPQGGANEKLFF. Written as DNA, the CDR3 is TGTGCCAGCAGTCCCCAAGGGGGGGCTAATGAAAAACTGTTTTTT.

The rearrangement links TRBV30 to TRBJ2-5; tentatively, D is TRBD2 (5 bases). CDR3 size: 13 residues. Germline CDR1 reads GTSNPN; CDR2 reads SVGIG (reference sequence). Trimming shortened V by 0 bases and J by 5 bases, and 10 bases separated the two germline ends. CDR3 DNA: TGTGCCTGGAGTGTACGACGAGGGGAGACCCAGTACTTC. It yields the protein CAWSVRRGETQYF.

The chain links TRBV12-3 or TRBV12-4 to TRBJ1-3; D is unclear. Trimming shortened V by 8 bases and J by 3 bases, and 11 bases separated the two germline ends. The CDR3 runs to 13 residues. CDR3 residues: CASGQVGGNTIYF. The CDR3 DNA follows: TGTGCCAGCGGGCAGGTTGGTGGAAACACCATATATTTT.

The V and J genes are TRBV5-4 and TRBJ2-3; 13 bases fit TRBD2. CDR1 is SGHNT, CDR2 YYREEE, per germline (reference sequence). The CDR3 length is 16 residues. J gave up 5 bases and V 3 bases, and 6 bases lay outside the gene matches. The DNA of the CDR3 is TGTGCCAGCAGCTACACTAGCGGGGGGGCCATAGATACGCAGTATTTT. This encodes CASSYTSGGAIDTQYF.

This chain connects TRBV5-1 to TRBJ2-3, with 15 bases identical to TRBD2. CDR3 size: 17 residues. Germline CDR1 SGHRS, CDR2 YFSETQ. V lost 3 bases, J lost 0 bases, and 2 bases stayed unmatched. The CDR3 loop is CASSSGTSGRSTDTQYF. The CDR3, as DNA: TGCGCCAGCAGCTCTGGGACTAGCGGGAGGAGCACAGATACGCAGTATTTT.